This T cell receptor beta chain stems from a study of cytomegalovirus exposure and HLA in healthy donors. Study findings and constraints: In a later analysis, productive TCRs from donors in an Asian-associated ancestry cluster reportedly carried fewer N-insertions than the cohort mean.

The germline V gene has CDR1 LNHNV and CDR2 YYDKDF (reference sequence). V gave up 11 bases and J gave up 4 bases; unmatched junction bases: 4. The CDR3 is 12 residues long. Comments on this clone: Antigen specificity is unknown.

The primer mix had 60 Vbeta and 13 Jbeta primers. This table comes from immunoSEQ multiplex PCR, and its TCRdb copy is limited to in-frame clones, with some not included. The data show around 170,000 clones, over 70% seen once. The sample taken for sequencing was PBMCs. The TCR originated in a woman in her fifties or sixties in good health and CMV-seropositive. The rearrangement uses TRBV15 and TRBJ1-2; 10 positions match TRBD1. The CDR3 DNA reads TGTGCCCGGACAGGGGGGCGCTATGGCTACACCTTC. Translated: CARTGGRYGYTF.